The 25 T cell receptor beta chains below were found in one sample sequenced in a study of CD8+ T cells in alopecia areata. Treatment reported: oral pan-JAK inhibitor, 5-10 mg twice daily. Extracted from the samples, RNA was reverse transcribed into cDNA to serve as the sequencing template. Profiling relied on immunoSEQ multiplex PCR, and the TCRdb table lists in-frame clones only, not all of them. This table holds about 190,000 clones, under 80% found once. Sequenced material: CD4+ T cells sorted from blood, taken between weeks 49 and 50, from a patient treated with tofacitinib. Every receptor here comes from a human donor with alopecia areata.

This sequence joins TRBV4-2 and TRBJ2-5; unclear D gene. The CDR3 extends over 15 amino acids. Germline V CDR1 and CDR2: LGHNA, YNFKEQ. Trimming took off 1 base at V and 2 bases at J, with 11 bases between the two ends. Here the CDR3 reads CASSQVKVGQETQYF. Written as DNA, the CDR3 is TGTGCCAGCAGCCAAGTCAAGGTGGGTCAAGAGACCCAGTACTTC.

This clone was seen ten or more times. This chain joins TRBV5-1 and TRBJ2-7, with D uncertain. The CDR3 length is 14 residues. The V gene lost 0 bases and the J gene lost 0 bases, with 7 bases spanning the gap. The germline V gene encodes CDR1 SGHRS and CDR2 YFSETQ. For the CDR3, the DNA is TGCGCCAGCAGCTTGGAGATGAGCTCCTACGAGCAGTACTTC. Translated, it gives CASSLEMSSYEQYF.

This clone was observed a few times. CDR3 nucleotides: TGCAGTGCTAGAGACCCTAATGAGCAGTTCTTC. It encodes CSARDPNEQFF. V and J are TRBV20-1 and TRBJ2-1; D gene unclear. Trimming took 0 bases from V and 7 from J, leaving 4 bases between them. The CDR3 spans 11 residues. Germline V lookup: CDR1 DFQATT, CDR2 SNEGSKA (reference sequence).

The chain couples TRBV29-1 to TRBJ1-4, with 7 bases lining up with TRBD1. The CDR3 extends over 13 amino acids. Germline values: CDR1 SQVTM, CDR2 ANQGSEA. With V trimmed by 6 bases and J by 8 bases, 9 bases remained unmatched. The CDR3 DNA reads TGCAGCGTAGCCCAGGGGGTCGGGGAAAAACTGTTTTTT. It yields the protein CSVAQGVGEKLFF. The full variable domain, completed using reference TRBV29-1 and TRBJ1-4, is SAVISQKPSRDICQRGTSLTIQCQVDSQVTMMFWYRQQPGQSLTLIATANQGSEATYESGFVIDKFPISRPNLTFSTLTVSNMSPEDSSIYLCSVAQGVGEKLFFGSGTQLSVL.

The chain recombines TRBV10-3 with TRBJ2-5; D may be TRBD1 (8 bases). The V gene lost 11 bases and the J gene lost 6 bases, with 22 bases spanning the gap. There are 14 residues in the CDR3. Germline V gene data show CDR1 as ENHRY and CDR2 as SYGVKD. For the CDR3, the DNA is TGTGCCGTCTCCGAAGGACAGGGAGGGAAGACCCAGTACTTC. Translated: CAVSEGQGGKTQYF.

V is TRBV27 and J is TRBJ2-1; TRBD1 might be the D (6 bases). The length of the CDR3 is 16 residues. Trimming cost V 3 bases and J 2 bases, with 14 bases left between them. The V gene's germline CDR1 is MNHEY and CDR2 SMNVEV (reference sequence). Here the CDR3 DNA reads TGTGCCAGCAGTTTCCGCCGGGACAACCCCTACAATGAGCAGTTCTTC. This translates into CASSFRRDNPYNEQFF.

J is TRBJ1-4 and V is TRBV4-1; possibly TRBD1 for D (6 bases). The CDR3 spans 13 residues. V was clipped by 3 bases and J by 13 bases, with 15 bases between them. Germline V gene lookup returns CDR1 MGHRA and CDR2 YSYEKL. In DNA form, the CDR3 reads TGCGCCAGCAGCCAGACAGGTGTTGGGGGACTGTTTTTT. Protein sequence: CASSQTGVGGLFF.

The rearrangement uses TRBV5-6 and TRBJ1-5; 8 positions match TRBD1. This CDR3 has 14 residues. Trimming at V came to 2 bases and at J to 7 bases, leaving 5 bases not matched to a gene. Germline CDR1 reads SGHDT; CDR2 reads YYEEEE. The CDR3 nucleotides read TGTGCCAGCAGCTTTGGGACAGGACCGCAGCCCCAGCATTTT. Protein sequence: CASSFGTGPQPQHF.

V gene TRBV29-1 combines with J gene TRBJ2-3; D remains ambiguous. V lost 4 bases and J 2 bases, leaving 7 bases between the germline ends. CDR3 length: 12 residues. Per germline, CDR1 SQVTM and CDR2 ANQGSEA. The CDR3, as DNA: TGCAGCGTTGCAACAGACACAGATACGCAGTATTTT. It specifies CSVATDTDTQYF.

The chain recombines TRBV27 with TRBJ2-1, with D perhaps assigned TRBD1 or TRBD2 (5 bases each). This CDR3 contains 12 residues. The V gene lost 5 bases and the J gene lost 4 bases, with 6 bases spanning the gap. Germline V gene sequence: CDR1 MNHEY, CDR2 SMNVEV (reference sequence). CDR3 sequence: CASSGTYNEQFF. The CDR3 DNA is TGTGCCAGCAGTGGGACGTACAATGAGCAGTTCTTC.

The genes are TRBV5-1 and TRBJ2-5; the match to TRBD2 covers 11 bases. Germline CDR1 reads SGHRS; CDR2 reads YFSETQ. V lost 5 bases, J lost 2 bases, and 5 bases stayed unmatched. The CDR3 extends over 15 amino acids. The CDR3 coding sequence is TGCGCCAGCAGTGAACGACTAGCGGGGCAAGAGACCCAGTACTTC. Translation gives CASSERLAGQETQYF.

The chain is built from TRBV30 and TRBJ1-5; D is ambiguous. Per germline, CDR1 GTSNPN and CDR2 SVGIG (reference sequence). V shed 5 bases and J shed 3 bases, with 11 bases lying between them. This CDR3 contains 13 residues. CDR3 sequence reads: CAWASGLNQPQHF. Written as DNA, the CDR3 is TGTGCCTGGGCGAGTGGGCTCAATCAGCCCCAGCATTTT.

This clone has only a few counts. Here the CDR3 DNA reads TGTGCCAGCAGCTTAAACCCAACGACCTCTTATAATTCACCCCTCCACTTT. This codes for CASSLNPTTSYNSPLHF. The genes are TRBV7-2 and TRBJ1-6; no reliable D call. The CDR3 contains 17 residues. V lost 2 bases and J lost 4, with 15 bases in between. Germline V gene lookup returns CDR1 SGHTA and CDR2 FQGNSA.

CDR3 sequence: CASSLSPGGGQYF. The CDR3 region has the DNA TGTGCCAGCAGCTTGTCGCCGGGGGGTGGGCAGTACTTC. The chain carries TRBV5-8 and TRBJ2-7; 7 bases are shared with TRBD2. The CDR3 runs to 13 residues. Germline assignment: CDR1 SGHTS and CDR2 YDEGEE. Trimming at V came to 1 base and at J to 9 bases, leaving 7 bases not matched to a gene.

Here the CDR3 reads CASSSSSYEQYF. The DNA of the CDR3 is TGTGCCAGCAGCTCTTCCTCCTACGAGCAGTACTTC. The chain links TRBV7-2 to TRBJ2-7; D gene uncertain. The germline V gene has CDR1 SGHTA and CDR2 FQGNSA. The CDR3 totals 12 residues. The V end lost 4 bases, the J end lost 0 bases, and 4 bases lay between the germline ends.

This clone occurred a few times. The chain joins TRBV5-1 to TRBJ2-7; no clear D gene. V was pared by 2 bases and J by 2 bases, with 8 bases between. The CDR3 loop spans 13 amino acids. Germline V gene sequence: CDR1 SGHRS, CDR2 YFSETQ. The CDR3 loop is CASSFGRTYEQYF. CDR3 nucleotides: TGCGCCAGCAGCTTTGGCAGGACCTACGAGCAGTACTTC.

The chain combines TRBV4-3 with TRBJ2-5, with 11 positions matching TRBD2. The V segment lost 2 bases and the J segment 4 bases; nucleotides outside the gene matches: 15. CDR1 is LGHNA and CDR2 is YSLEER in the germline V gene. The CDR3 runs to 19 residues. The CDR3 protein is CASSQYLAGGRGNRETQYF. The CDR3 region has the DNA TGCGCCAGCAGCCAATACCTAGCGGGGGGCCGAGGGAATAGAGAGACCCAGTACTTC.

The V gene is TRBV5-1, the J gene TRBJ2-7; D is unclear. V shed 0 bases and J shed 2 bases, with 18 bases lying between them. Germline CDR1 reads SGHRS; CDR2 reads YFSETQ. This CDR3 is built from 17 residues. The CDR3 reads CASSLVGSGPSPYEQYF. CDR3 bases: TGCGCCAGCAGCTTGGTCGGTTCAGGACCCTCGCCCTACGAGCAGTACTTC.

V and J are TRBV19 and TRBJ1-4, with unresolved D. Trimming cost V 1 base and J 3 bases, with 9 bases left between them. Germline V gene lookup returns CDR1 LNHDA and CDR2 SQIVND (reference sequence). The CDR3 consists of 15 residues. CDR3 amino acids: CASSIVLHPNEKLFF. In DNA form, the CDR3 reads TGTGCCAGTAGTATAGTACTGCACCCTAATGAAAAACTGTTTTTT.

At least ten counts were recorded for this clone. The CDR3 region is CASSQGYAEQYF. The CDR3 DNA reads TGTGCCAGCAGCCAAGGGTACGCCGAGCAGTACTTC. J is TRBJ2-7 and V is TRBV28, with D unresolved. The V and J ends lost 6 bases and 6 bases respectively, with 12 bases between them. From germline, CDR1 is MDHEN and CDR2 SYDVKM. This CDR3 has 12 residues.

The chain employs TRBV6-5 and TRBJ1-1, with D possibly matching TRBD1 (5 bases). Trimming took 6 bases from V and 1 from J, leaving 12 bases between them. The CDR3 is made up of 14 amino acids. Per germline, CDR1 MNHEY and CDR2 SVGAGI. CDR3 loop: CASSASTGNTEAFF. CDR3 coding DNA: TGTGCCAGCAGCGCCTCTACAGGGAACACTGAAGCTTTCTTT.

The J gene is TRBJ2-7, the V gene TRBV15, with D possibly matching TRBD2 (6 bases). CDR1 is LNHNV, CDR2 YYDKDF, per germline (reference sequence). Trimming removed 5 bases from V and 4 bases from J, with 15 bases in between. CDR3 size: 14 residues. The CDR3 here is CATSPQSGSYEQYF. Here the CDR3 DNA reads TGTGCCACCAGCCCCCAGAGCGGGTCGTACGAGCAGTACTTC.

The gene calls are TRBV7-9 and TRBJ1-2; TRBD1 is a possible D gene (5 bases). Germline V lookup: CDR1 SEHNR, CDR2 FQNEAQ (reference sequence). Trimming took off 3 bases at V and 8 bases at J, with 13 bases between the two ends. This CDR3 has 13 amino acids. The CDR3 here is CASSFPGAEGYTF. For the CDR3, the DNA is TGTGCCAGCAGCTTTCCCGGGGCGGAGGGCTACACCTTC.

The chain links TRBV7-9 to TRBJ2-6; D gene ambiguous. V was cut by 1 base and J by 2 bases, with 6 bases left in between. CDR3 length: 15 amino acids. The V gene's germline CDR1 is SEHNR and CDR2 FQNEAQ (reference sequence). CDR3 protein: CASSLGGAGANVLTF. The CDR3 region has the DNA TGTGCCAGCAGCTTAGGTGGTGCTGGGGCCAACGTCCTGACTTTC.

This clone was counted between two and nine times. V and J are TRBV10-3 and TRBJ1-1, with no clear D. Germline CDR1 is ENHRY and CDR2 is SYGVKD. Trimming took off 2 bases at V and 4 bases at J, with 5 bases between the two ends. CDR3 length: 12 amino acids. CDR3 sequence (DNA): TGTGCCATCAGTGAGACAACCACTGAAGCTTTCTTT. It encodes CAISETTTEAFF.